This T cell receptor (beta chain) was sequenced during a study of CD8+ T cells in alopecia areata (dated by TCRdb to between 2018 and 2020). With regard to the full study: Treated patients were enrolled in an open-label pilot trial of oral tofacitinib, 5 to 10 mg twice daily, for moderate-to-severe alopecia areata. TCRbeta CDR3 regions were amplified by immunoSEQ multiplex PCR with 35 Vbeta forward and 13 Jbeta reverse primers. Patients on tofacitinib were biopsied at baseline and after 4 and 24 weeks of treatment, and several of the patients also had a later scalp biopsy. Patients received tofacitinib for 6 to 18 months and were then followed off drug for 6 months to check for delayed response and recurrence. RNA came from the PAXgene miRNA kit for fixed scalp, the miRNeasy kit for PBMCs, and the RNeasy kit for mouse skin. Disease severity in treated patients was measured with the SALT score, which quantifies the percentage of affected scalp surface area. Scalp clonality was compared across normal scalp (n=4), patchy alopecia areata scalp (n=8), and alopecia totalis/universalis scalp (n=8). Human TCRbeta sequencing covered scalp tissue and sorted CD4+ and CD8+ peripheral blood T cells from patchy and totalis/universalis alopecia areata patients and healthy controls. The study used high-throughput TCRbeta sequencing to examine T cell clonal expansion in alopecia areata, in both the C3H/HeJ mouse model and human patients. Broad study findings and their caveats: Resident alphabeta T cells in normal human skin are also sequenced, complicating scalp TCR repertoire analysis, unlike mouse skin dominated by gammadelta T cells. During tofacitinib treatment, many expanded lesional clones stuck around in both scalp and blood, and this persistence may partly explain why relapse happens after treatment is stopped. Because the treated cohort was small and included a single nonresponder, larger studies are needed to assess links between baseline CD8+ expansion and response. Shared TCR sequences between patients were less evident than in mice, which may be partly attributable to HLA diversity in the patient population. Compared with normal scalp, lesional scalp, particularly in alopecia totalis/universalis, had higher clonality and more expanded CD8+ clones, which suggests antigenic drive. Tofacitinib significantly decreased scalp clonality and the number of expanded CD8+ clones among the top 100 scalp clones.

The intended sense of this specimen's time point label: about 4 weeks on oral tofacitinib. Sample treatment or condition, as interpreted from the label and publication: oral pan-JAK inhibitor, 5-10 mg twice daily. Lesional scalp punch biopsies and peripheral blood were obtained from alopecia areata patients. Human scalp biopsies were immediately fixed in PAXgene tissue containers. Per the germline V gene, SGHDN is the CDR1 and FVKESK is the CDR2. Its CDR3 holds 14 amino acids, cysteine through phenylalanine. CDR3 DNA is the only sequence kept; it has 42 bases, read in frame from the first base. Trimming at the junction amounts to 4 bases on V and 0 bases on J, and the germline ends lie 9 bases apart. The library was built by means of the immunoSEQ multiplex PCR assay. RNA was extracted from all samples and reverse transcribed into cDNA as template for TCR sequencing. First-strand cDNA was synthesized using SuperScript III with a 2:1 mix of oligo-dT and random hexamers. A synthetic immune receptor repertoire was used to gauge amplification bias, and whatever bias remained was removed computationally. The study's processing was this. After raw reads were preprocessed to remove errors, the CDR3 was defined following IMGT conventions as running from the conserved cysteine to phenylalanine. To get clonality, Shannon entropy was normalized by log2 of the number of productive unique TCRs and the result was subtracted from 1. Whether each scalp clone was CD4 or CD8 was inferred by checking scalp TCRbeta sequences against the CD4 and CD8 repertoires from sorted blood. TCRdb holds this immuneACCESS table with in-frame rearrangements only. Some clones are missing; in checked studies, unresolved V genes explain under half, and the rest has no known cause. That table gives V, J and clone size, and the DNA gave D and trimming. The sample table lists approximately 4,500 clones, around 63% of them with a count of one. The ten largest clones represent approximately 10% of the sample.

As for this clone: No cognate antigen has been identified for it. Per-nucleotide qualities are absent, and no much larger clonotype sits a single base away.

The chain is encoded by TRBV14 joined to TRBJ2-5, with the identity of the D gene unclear. The receptor was derived from a human donor with alopecia areata. The material was skin, obtained at week 4, from a patient treated with tofacitinib. The DNA sequence follows: TGTGCCAGCAGCCTTGTGGGGTACCAAGAGACCCAGTACTTC. It translates as CASSLVGYQETQYF.